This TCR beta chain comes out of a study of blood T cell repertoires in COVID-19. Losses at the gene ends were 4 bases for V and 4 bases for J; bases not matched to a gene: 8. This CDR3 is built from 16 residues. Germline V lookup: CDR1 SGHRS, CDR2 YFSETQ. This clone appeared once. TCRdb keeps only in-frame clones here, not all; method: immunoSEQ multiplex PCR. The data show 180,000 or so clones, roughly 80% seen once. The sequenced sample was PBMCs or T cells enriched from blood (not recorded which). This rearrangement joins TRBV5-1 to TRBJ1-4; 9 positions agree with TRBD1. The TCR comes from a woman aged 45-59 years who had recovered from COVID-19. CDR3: CASSPGGTGINEKLFF. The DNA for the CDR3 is TGCGCCAGCAGCCCGGGAGGGACAGGGATTAATGAAAAACTGTTTTTT.